The rows below give T cell receptor beta chains drawn from one sample of a study of OX40 agonist ivuxolimab in advanced cancers. Measured with immunoSEQ multiplex PCR; TCRdb has only the in-frame clones, and not every one. The data contain tens of thousands of clones, 85% to 95% of them singletons. Sample: CD4+ or CD8+ T cells sorted from blood, taken in a trial of the OX40 agonist ivuxolimab. The receptors originated from an adult with an advanced solid tumor such as melanoma, head and neck, liver or kidney cancer. Both conserved end residues are part of each CDR3. The order of the fields is clone size, J gene, D gene, V gene, CDR3 protein, CDR3 DNA. A D gene is named only where the DNA matches it firmly. Only some rows state a clone size, as once, few, many or a class for expanded clones.

.	TRBJ2-2	.	TRBV11-2	CASSFGTWGTGELFF	TGTGCCAGCAGCTTCGGGACCTGGGGCACCGGGGAGCTGTTTTTT
.	TRBJ2-1	.	TRBV15	CATGSDGSYNEQFF	TGTGCCACCGGGTCGGACGGATCCTACAATGAGCAGTTCTTC
.	TRBJ1-1	.	TRBV7-2	CASSSYEGMTAEAFF	TGTGCCAGCAGCTCTTACGAGGGCATGACAGCCGAAGCTTTCTTT
once	TRBJ2-7	.	TRBV15	CATSRDPQGGDEQYF	TGTGCCACCAGCAGAGATCCCCAGGGAGGCGACGAGCAGTACTTC
.	TRBJ2-7	TRBD1	TRBV10-3	CAIRQGALPYEQYF	TGTGCCATCAGACAGGGGGCACTCCCCTACGAGCAGTACTTC
.	TRBJ1-6	.	TRBV11-2	CASSLAASEDSPLHF	TGTGCCAGCAGCTTGGCAGCCTCCGAGGATTCACCCCTCCACTTT
few	TRBJ1-1	TRBD1	TRBV30	CAWSVSQGDTEAFF	TGTGCCTGGAGTGTAAGTCAGGGGGACACTGAAGCTTTCTTT
.	TRBJ2-1	.	TRBV4-1	CASSQGLVNEQFF	TGCGCCAGCAGCCAGGGTTTAGTAAATGAGCAGTTCTTC
.	TRBJ2-1	.	TRBV20-1	CSARAVNEQFF	TGCAGTGCTAGAGCAGTCAATGAGCAGTTCTTC
.	TRBJ1-2	TRBD1	TRBV29-1	CSVESGGGYTF	TGCAGCGTTGAATCAGGGGGTGGCTACACCTTC
.	TRBJ2-3	TRBD2	TRBV27	CASSPLTSSADTQYF	TGTGCCAGCAGCCCCCTGACTAGCAGCGCAGATACGCAGTATTTT
.	TRBJ2-4	TRBD2	TRBV29-1	CSATGLAGLQYF	TGCAGCGCCACGGGACTAGCGGGCCTTCAGTACTTC
.	TRBJ2-5	.	TRBV5-4	CASSLYGIGETQYF	TGTGCCAGCAGCTTGTACGGTATCGGGGAGACCCAGTACTTC
.	TRBJ2-7	TRBD1	TRBV10-3	CAISETTGVLSGYEQYF	TGTGCCATCAGTGAGACGACAGGGGTGCTAAGTGGGTACGAGCAGTACTTC
.	TRBJ1-2	TRBD1	TRBV30	CAWSQGVHGYTF	TGTGCCTGGAGCCAGGGGGTGCATGGCTACACCTTC
.	TRBJ2-1	TRBD2	TRBV27	CASSGLGEVNEQFF	TGTGCCAGCAGCGGACTAGGCGAGGTCAATGAGCAGTTCTTC
.	TRBJ2-2	TRBD2	TRBV7-3	CASSIGLAGGGNTGELFF	TGTGCCAGCAGCATCGGACTAGCGGGAGGAGGGAACACCGGGGAGCTGTTTTTT
few	TRBJ2-3	.	TRBV10-2	CASTLQPSTDTQYF	TGCGCCAGCACTTTACAACCTAGCACAGATACGCAGTATTTT
.	TRBJ2-7	.	TRBV4-1	CASSHDWSGSYEQYF	TGCGCCAGCAGCCACGACTGGTCGGGGTCCTACGAGCAGTACTTC
.	TRBJ1-1	.	TRBV9	CASSVMGNTEAFF	TGTGCCAGCAGCGTAATGGGGAACACTGAAGCTTTCTTT
once	TRBJ2-7	TRBD1	TRBV6-1	CASSESPGQGSQEQYF	TGTGCCAGCAGTGAATCCCCGGGACAGGGGTCTCAGGAGCAGTACTTC
.	TRBJ2-2	.	TRBV19	CASRTGPPTGELFF	TGTGCCAGTAGGACAGGCCCCCCTACCGGGGAGCTGTTTTTT
.	TRBJ2-5	.	TRBV2	CASSRIGGVETQYF	TGTGCCAGCAGCCGAATAGGAGGGGTCGAGACCCAGTACTTC
.	TRBJ1-6	TRBD1	TRBV5-4	CASSRGQDNSPLHF	TGTGCCAGCAGCCGGGGACAGGATAATTCACCCCTCCACTTT
.	TRBJ2-7	.	TRBV7-9	CASTVGEGVEQYF	TGTGCCAGCACAGTTGGAGAGGGAGTCGAGCAGTACTTC
.	TRBJ1-1	.	TRBV30	CAWSVLQDTEAFF	TGTGCCTGGAGTGTCCTTCAGGACACTGAAGCTTTCTTT
.	TRBJ1-1	.	TRBV2	CASRGARNWAEAFF	TGTGCCAGCAGAGGGGCGCGGAATTGGGCTGAAGCTTTCTTT
once	TRBJ2-7	.	TRBV28	CASRPPENYEQYF	TGTGCCAGCAGACCCCCAGAGAACTACGAGCAGTACTTC
.	TRBJ2-7	TRBD1	TRBV5-5	CASSSRTGRGSYEQYF	TGTGCCAGCAGCTCCCGGACAGGGCGAGGCTCCTACGAGCAGTACTTC
.	TRBJ2-7	.	TRBV9	CASSVGPTQGPYEQYF	TGTGCCAGCAGCGTAGGCCCCACACAGGGACCCTACGAGCAGTACTTC
.	TRBJ1-2	TRBD1	TRBV4-2	CASSQARGQGNYGYTF	TGTGCCAGCAGCCAAGCCCGGGGACAGGGAAACTATGGCTACACCTTC
.	TRBJ1-1	TRBD1	TRBV10-1	CASSSGQGWTEAFF	TGCGCCAGCAGTTCGGGACAGGGATGGACTGAAGCTTTCTTT
.	TRBJ2-7	.	TRBV7-9	CASRRSDYRMYF	TGTGCCAGCAGGCGGAGTGACTACAGGATGTACTTC
.	TRBJ1-2	TRBD1	TRBV7-9	CASSSALGTGDGYTF	TGTGCCAGCAGCTCGGCACTGGGGACAGGGGATGGCTACACCTTC
.	TRBJ2-3	.	TRBV28	CASSPGGEADTQYF	TGTGCCAGCAGTCCAGGAGGGGAGGCGGATACGCAGTATTTT
.	TRBJ2-7	.	TRBV5-6	CASSLDQNEQYF	TGTGCCAGCAGCTTGGACCAGAACGAGCAGTACTTC
.	TRBJ2-7	.	TRBV10-2	CASSDYSLEQYF	TGCGCCAGCAGTGACTATTCCCTCGAGCAGTACTTC
.	TRBJ2-3	.	TRBV7-9	CASSPEDTDTQYF	TGTGCCAGCAGCCCGGAGGACACAGATACGCAGTATTTT
.	TRBJ2-7	TRBD1	TRBV9	CASSAGQGAVEQYF	TGTGCCAGCAGTGCGGGACAGGGGGCTGTCGAGCAGTACTTC
.	TRBJ2-5	TRBD1	TRBV6-6	CASSQGQGLQETQYF	TGTGCCAGCAGCCAGGGACAGGGACTCCAAGAGACCCAGTACTTC
.	TRBJ1-1	.	TRBV2	CAARPANGAIAFF	TGTGCCGCGAGACCCGCGAACGGGGCGATAGCTTTCTTT
.	TRBJ2-1	.	TRBV9	CASSGTGHGEQFF	TGTGCCAGCAGCGGAACAGGGCACGGTGAGCAGTTCTTC
.	TRBJ2-1	.	TRBV19	CASSIVSGNEQFF	TGTGCCAGTAGTATAGTCTCAGGAAATGAGCAGTTCTTC
.	TRBJ2-7	TRBD1	TRBV4-1	CASSQDARGQGVWYEQYF	TGCGCCAGCAGCCAAGACGCCCGGGGACAGGGTGTCTGGTACGAGCAGTACTTC
.	TRBJ2-2	TRBD1	TRBV27	CASSLGQGPINGELFF	TGTGCCAGCAGTCTAGGACAGGGGCCCATTAATGGGGAGCTGTTTTTT
.	TRBJ2-7	.	TRBV9	CASSVAETYEQYF	TGTGCCAGCAGCGTAGCCGAAACCTACGAGCAGTACTTC
.	TRBJ2-7	.	TRBV6-5	CASSYGGYSYEQYF	TGTGCCAGCAGTTATGGGGGTTATTCCTACGAGCAGTACTTC
.	TRBJ2-7	.	TRBV27	CASSRGSSYEQYF	TGTGCCAGCAGCAGGGGAAGCTCCTACGAGCAGTACTTC
once	TRBJ2-5	TRBD1	TRBV5-1	CASSLAMPGGPYQETQYF	TGCGCCAGCAGCTTGGCGATGCCAGGGGGCCCGTACCAAGAGACCCAGTACTTC
few	TRBJ1-2	.	TRBV6-1	CASWDGGSYGYTF	TGTGCCAGCTGGGATGGGGGCAGCTATGGCTACACCTTC
once	TRBJ1-1	.	TRBV28	CASSFAGGVYTEAFF	TGTGCCAGCAGTTTTGCGGGGGGAGTGTACACTGAAGCTTTCTTT
.	TRBJ2-7	.	TRBV5-5	CASSFTYEQYF	TGTGCCAGCAGCTTCACCTACGAGCAGTACTTC
.	TRBJ2-7	.	TRBV19	CASSRDSHTYEQYF	TGTGCCAGTAGTAGGGACTCACATACCTACGAGCAGTACTTC
.	TRBJ1-6	.	TRBV7-2	CASSGDINNSPLHF	TGTGCCAGCAGCGGGGACATAAATAATTCACCCCTCCACTTT